These T cell receptor beta chains were read from a single sample in a study of blood T cell repertoires in COVID-19. The protocol was immunoSEQ multiplex PCR, while the TCRdb copy is restricted to in-frame clones and leaves out a portion. The sample lists 200,000 to 300,000 clones, approximately 90% occurring once. The specimen was PBMCs or T cells enriched from blood (not recorded which). All receptors come from a man aged 35 to 55 who had recovered from COVID-19. The CDR3 runs from the conserved cysteine through the conserved F or W. Fields, in order: V gene, CDR3 protein.

>TRBV7-8
CASSQGQLPDEQYF
>TRBV3-1/TRBV3-2
CASSQDVTGWRKNIQYF
>TRBV30
CAWDGGEQGQPQHF
>TRBV27
CASSLSSLNYGYTF
>TRBV7-6
CASSLWDSNNSPLHF
>TRBV5-6
CASSPMGRYEQYF
>TRBV4-1
CASSQEGAGVLYNEQFF
>TRBV6-5
CASRQRVNTEAFF
>TRBV5-4
CASSGGGGVDEQFF
>TRBV29-1
CSVTVSGANVLTF
>TRBV5-4
CASSLDRVNEKLFF
>TRBV9
CASSVGLAESNEQFF
>TRBV2
CASRGLAGANTGELFF
>TRBV27
CASTYAGNNEQFF
>TRBV7-7
CASSLGQGVEEQYF
>TRBV27
CASSFGQGDSYYGYTF
>TRBV9
CASSVAWNTEAFF
>TRBV28
CASSPGGPRDNQPQHF
>TRBV2
CASLGGEDPDSPLHF
>TRBV5-4
CASSLGVRENTEAFF
>TRBV11-3
CASSSEASTDTQYF
>TRBV11-3
CASSLQLGEQFF
>TRBV7-6
CASSLSSNQPQHF
>TRBV5-5
CASSFRGGVSYNEQFF
>TRBV6-4
CAGGSGNYGYTF